This record covers a single TCR beta chain. From germline, CDR1 is LNHDA and CDR2 SQIVND (reference sequence). This CDR3 region has 14 residues. The V gene end was trimmed by 5 bases and the J gene end by 6 bases; junction bases not matched to a gene: 6. The data are from a study of T cell responses to AZD1222 COVID-19 vaccine. The repertoire was sequenced with immunoSEQ multiplex PCR; TCRdb's copy has only in-frame clones and lacks some. The table includes more than 95,000 clones, over 75% detected once. This material consisted of peripheral blood, taken on day 0 of AZD1222 vaccination. The V and J genes are TRBV19 and TRBJ1-5, with 8 bases that match TRBD1. The TCR was taken from an adult in good health. CDR3 region: CASSVDRGSQPQHF. The CDR3 coding sequence is TGTGCCAGTAGTGTCGACAGGGGCAGTCAGCCCCAGCATTTT.